This paragraph covers one T cell receptor (beta chain) sequence. No antigen is known for it. Methotrexate plus calcineurin inhibitor accompanied controls' myeloablative marrow transplants; sampling was 1 year later. Repertoires were generated with immunoSEQ multiplex PCR, while TCRdb's copy carries only in-frame clones and drops some. The sample lists 20,000 to 25,000 clones; 80% to 90% were seen once. This specimen comes from a study of T cells after posttransplantation cyclophosphamide. Broader study findings: Donor CD8+ memory clones often dominated recipient blood repertoires at later times. TRB overlap between skin or GI tissue T cells and blood was limited.

With 0 bases removed from V and 5 bases from J, the gap between germline ends came to 12 bases. Germline V gene sequence: CDR1 SGDLS, CDR2 YYNGEE. This CDR3 is 15 amino acids long. The source was PBMCs, collected about 350 days after allogeneic stem cell transplant with calcineurin inhibitor and methotrexate. The sequence was collected from a female patient between 30 and 45 years old who received an allogeneic stem cell transplant from an unrelated donor, was CMV-positive, and had acute and chronic GVHD. A share of the T cells may be of graft donor origin. The chain employs TRBV9 and TRBJ2-1; TRBD1 is a possible D gene (7 bases). CDR3 residues: CASSVEQGRHNEQFF. Written as DNA, the CDR3 is TGTGCCAGCAGCGTAGAACAGGGGAGGCACAATGAGCAGTTCTTC.